The following is a T cell receptor (beta chain) sequence with its context. Its matching antigen is unknown. For the second PCR, which ran for about 7 to 11 cycles, a sample-barcoded 5' primer and a J-beta primer mix were used. MiXCR, run by TCRdb on the 5' RACE reads, gives a single entry per CDR3 protein. The sample includes about 1.6 million distinct CDR3 sequences, roughly 32% seen only once; the top ten take approximately 10%. The sample originates from a study of blood T cells in healthy people across ages. General study findings and limits: TCR beta diversity per million T cells fell roughly linearly with age.

Germline CDR1 and CDR2: SGHVS and FQNEAQ. The V end lost 4 bases, the J end lost 0 bases, and 13 bases lay between the germline ends. This CDR3 region has 17 residues. The sample was blood. V is TRBV7-8 and J is TRBJ2-6, with a possible D match to TRBD1 (6 bases). This TCR derives from a woman younger than 45 in good health. CDR3 in DNA: TGTGCCAGCAGCTCCCGTGAAGGGGGCTCTGGGGCCAACGTCCTGACTTTC. This gives the protein CASSSREGGSGANVLTF.